This entry lists 4 T cell receptor beta chains sequenced from one sample in a study of OX40 agonist ivuxolimab in advanced cancers. Measured with immunoSEQ multiplex PCR; TCRdb has only the in-frame clones, and not every one. The sample has more than 65,000 clones, around 87% seen once. The input for sequencing was CD4+ or CD8+ T cells sorted from blood, taken in a trial of the OX40 agonist ivuxolimab. These receptors originate from an adult with an advanced solid tumor such as melanoma, head and neck, liver or kidney cancer.

The V call is TRBV6-6, the J call TRBJ2-6; D gene unclear. The CDR3 loop spans 16 amino acids. V shed 0 bases and J shed 0 bases, with 6 bases lying between them. CDR1 is MNHNY, CDR2 SVGAGI, per germline (reference sequence). The CDR3 reads CASSYSGDSGANVLTF. The CDR3, as DNA: TGTGCCAGCAGTTACTCTGGGGACTCTGGGGCCAACGTCCTGACTTTC.

V is TRBV30 and J is TRBJ2-2; D uncertain. V lost 1 base, J lost 1 base, and 4 bases lay in between. Per germline, CDR1 GTSNPN and CDR2 SVGIG (reference sequence). The CDR3 runs to 13 residues. The CDR3 DNA reads as TGTGCCTGGAGTGCGGGGAACACCGGGGAGCTGTTTTTT. Translated, it gives CAWSAGNTGELFF.

The count of this clone is one. J is TRBJ2-7 and V is TRBV11-1, with 7 bases identical to TRBD1. There are 13 residues in the CDR3. Germline CDR1 is SGHAT and CDR2 is FQDESV (reference sequence). Trimming took 5 bases from V and 2 from J; bases not matched to a gene: 3. The CDR3 sequence is CASSLQGTYEQYF. CDR3 sequence (DNA): TGTGCCAGCAGCCTACAGGGGACCTACGAGCAGTACTTC.

This clone has a single count. V gene TRBV7-2 combines with J gene TRBJ2-7; 8 bases map to TRBD2. This CDR3 is built from 16 residues. J was trimmed by 1 base and V by 4 bases; bases with no gene match: 9. Germline values: CDR1 SGHTA, CDR2 FQGNSA. CDR3 protein: CASSSRAGEGSYEQYF. Written as DNA, the CDR3 is TGTGCCAGCAGCTCCAGAGCGGGAGAGGGTTCCTACGAGCAGTACTTC.